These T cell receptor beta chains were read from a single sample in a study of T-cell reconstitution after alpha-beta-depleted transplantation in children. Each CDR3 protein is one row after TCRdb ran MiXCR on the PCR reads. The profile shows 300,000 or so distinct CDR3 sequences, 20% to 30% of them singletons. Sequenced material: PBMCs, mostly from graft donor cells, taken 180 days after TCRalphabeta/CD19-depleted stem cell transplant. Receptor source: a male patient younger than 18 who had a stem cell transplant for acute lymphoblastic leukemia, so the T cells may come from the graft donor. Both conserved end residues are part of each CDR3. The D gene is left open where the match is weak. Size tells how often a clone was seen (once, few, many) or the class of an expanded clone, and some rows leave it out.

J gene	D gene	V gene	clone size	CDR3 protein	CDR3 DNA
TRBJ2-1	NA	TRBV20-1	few	CSARGGWYNEQFF	TGCAGTGCTAGGGGGGGCTGGTACAATGAGCAGTTCTTC
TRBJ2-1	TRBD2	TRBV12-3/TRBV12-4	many	CASSPLGLAGGPEFF	TGTGCCAGCAGTCCCCTAGGACTAGCGGGAGGGCCGGAGTTCTTC
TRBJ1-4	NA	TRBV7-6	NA	CASSPGGFNEKLFF	TGTGCCAGCAGTCCCGGAGGGTTTAATGAAAAACTGTTTTTT
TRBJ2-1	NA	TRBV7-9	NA	CASSSGAREQFF	TGTGCCAGCAGCTCAGGGGCAAGGGAGCAGTTCTTC
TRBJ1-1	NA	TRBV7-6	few	CASSLGAGTSTEAFF	TGTGCCAGCAGCTTGGGGGCGGGGACTTCCACTGAAGCTTTCTTT
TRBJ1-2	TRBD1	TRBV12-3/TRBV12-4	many	CASSPGGGYGYTF	TGTGCCAGCAGTCCAGGGGGCGGCTATGGCTACACCTTC
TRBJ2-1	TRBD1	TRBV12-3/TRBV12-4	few	CASSLGTAPYNEQFF	TGTGCCAGCAGTTTGGGGACAGCCCCCTACAATGAGCAGTTCTTC
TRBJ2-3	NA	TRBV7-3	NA	CASSLEGFSTDTQYF	TGTGCCAGCAGCTTAGAAGGTTTTAGCACAGATACGCAGTATTTT
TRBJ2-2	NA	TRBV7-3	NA	CASSLLDGGTGELFF	TGTGCCAGCAGCTTACTGGACGGAGGAACCGGGGAGCTGTTTTTT
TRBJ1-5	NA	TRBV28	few	CASSSGYSNQPQHF	TGTGCCAGCAGTTCCGGCTATAGCAATCAGCCCCAGCATTTT
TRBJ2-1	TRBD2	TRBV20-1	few	CSATSGPQFF	TGCAGTGCGACTAGCGGTCCTCAGTTCTTC
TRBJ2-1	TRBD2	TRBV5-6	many	CASSFSQLAGGPKFF	TGTGCCAGCAGCTTCTCTCAGCTAGCGGGAGGCCCCAAGTTCTTC
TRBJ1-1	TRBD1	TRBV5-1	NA	CASSFTRDSLWGTEAFF	TGCGCCAGCAGCTTTACACGGGACAGCTTGTGGGGAACTGAAGCTTTCTTT
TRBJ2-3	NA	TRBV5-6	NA	CASSLSPSPSDTQYF	TGTGCCAGCAGCTTGAGCCCTAGCCCCTCAGATACGCAGTATTTT
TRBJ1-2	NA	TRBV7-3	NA	CASSLTGGDYGYTF	TGTGCCAGCAGCTTAACGGGGGGGGACTATGGCTACACCTTC
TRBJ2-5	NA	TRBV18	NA	CASSLQGTQYF	TGTGCCAGCTCGCTTCAGGGGACCCAGTACTTC
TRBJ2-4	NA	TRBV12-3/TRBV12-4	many	CASSFSGIAKNIQYF	TGTGCCAGCAGTTTTAGCGGTATAGCCAAAAACATTCAGTACTTC
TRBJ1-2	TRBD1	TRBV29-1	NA	CSVIGGQGSNYGYTF	TGCAGCGTTATTGGGGGACAGGGCTCAAACTATGGCTACACCTTC
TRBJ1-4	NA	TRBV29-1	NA	CSGGDEKLFF	TGCAGCGGGGGCGATGAAAAACTGTTTTTT
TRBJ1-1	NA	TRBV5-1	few	CASSPHRGDVAFF	TGCGCCAGCAGCCCTCACCGGGGGGATGTGGCTTTCTTT
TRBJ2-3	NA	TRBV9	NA	CASSVGGEADTQYF	TGTGCCAGCAGCGTGGGCGGAGAGGCAGATACGCAGTATTTT
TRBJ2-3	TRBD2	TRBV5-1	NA	CASSFLTSGTVRPQYF	TGCGCCAGCAGCTTCCTGACTAGCGGGACTGTTCGGCCGCAGTATTTT
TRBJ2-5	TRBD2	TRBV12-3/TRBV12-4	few	CASSITTSVIGQETQYF	TGTGCCAGCAGTATCACTACTAGCGTAATAGGCCAAGAGACCCAGTACTTC
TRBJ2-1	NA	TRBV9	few	CASSVSRHPLLYEQFF	TGTGCCAGCAGCGTTTCCCGTCATCCTCTACTCTATGAGCAGTTCTTC
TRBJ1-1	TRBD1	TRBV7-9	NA	CASSDGDRANTEAFF	TGTGCCAGCAGCGATGGGGACAGGGCGAACACTGAAGCTTTCTTT
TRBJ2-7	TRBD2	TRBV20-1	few	CSARGGGTGFRYEQYF	TGCAGTGCTAGAGGGGGAGGGACGGGGTTTAGGTACGAGCAGTACTTC
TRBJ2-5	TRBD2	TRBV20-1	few	CSARIDLRGREFRETQYF	TGCAGTGCTAGGATCGATCTCCGTGGGCGGGAGTTTAGGGAGACCCAGTACTTC
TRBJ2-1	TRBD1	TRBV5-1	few	CASSLDRGHNEQFF	TGCGCCAGCAGCTTGGACAGGGGACACAATGAGCAGTTCTTC
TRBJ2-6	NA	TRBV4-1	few	CASSQSPGKTGANVLTF	TGCGCCAGCAGCCAATCCCCGGGTAAAACTGGGGCCAACGTCCTGACTTTC
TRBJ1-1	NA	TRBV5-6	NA	CASSFSGWPEAFF	TGTGCCAGCAGCTTCTCCGGGTGGCCTGAAGCTTTCTTT
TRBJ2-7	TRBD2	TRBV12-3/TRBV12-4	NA	CASSPSPRGYEQYF	TGTGCCAGCAGTCCCTCGCCGCGGGGGTACGAGCAGTACTTC
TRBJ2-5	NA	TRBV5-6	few	CASSLLRGETQYF	TGTGCCAGCAGCTTGTTGAGGGGGGAGACCCAGTACTTC
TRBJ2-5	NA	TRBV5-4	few	CASSWLPGQNQETQYF	TGTGCCAGCAGCTGGCTTCCGGGACAAAATCAAGAGACCCAGTACTTC
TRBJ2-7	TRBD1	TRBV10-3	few	CAISGDRFTYEQYF	TGTGCCATCAGTGGGGACAGGTTTACCTACGAGCAGTACTTC
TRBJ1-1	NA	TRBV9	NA	CASSDPFRRTEAFF	TGTGCCAGCAGCGATCCTTTTAGGCGGACTGAAGCTTTCTTT
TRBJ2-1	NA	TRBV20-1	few	CSAPGFGRVGNEQFF	TGCAGTGCCCCGGGTTTCGGGAGAGTCGGCAATGAGCAGTTCTTC
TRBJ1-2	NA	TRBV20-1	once	CRTKDSNSPYGYTF	TGCAGAACAAAGGACAGCAATTCTCCCTATGGCTACACCTTC
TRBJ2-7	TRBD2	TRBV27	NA	CASSFLGLAGGSHEQYF	TGTGCCAGCAGTTTTTTGGGACTAGCGGGAGGGTCCCACGAGCAGTACTTC
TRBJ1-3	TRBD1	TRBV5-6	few	CATNGPDRGNTIYF	TGTGCCACCAACGGACCGGACAGGGGAAACACCATATATTTT
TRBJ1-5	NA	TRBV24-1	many	CATSDSSSNQPQHF	TGTGCCACCAGTGACTCCAGTAGCAATCAGCCCCAGCATTTT
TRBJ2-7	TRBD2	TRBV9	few	CASSGPPAAGAYEQYF	TGTGCCAGCTCAGGGCCACCCGCAGCGGGAGCTTACGAGCAGTACTTC